The 24 T cell receptor beta chains in this list originate from one sample, sequenced in a study of blood T cell repertoires in COVID-19. Measured with immunoSEQ multiplex PCR; TCRdb has only the in-frame clones, and not every one. The sample consists of approximately 450,000 clones, around 89% of them appearing once. What was sequenced was peripheral blood. These receptors originate from a woman in her twenties or thirties with acute or convalescent COVID-19.

This chain connects TRBV5-5 to TRBJ2-7, with TRBD1 matching 9 bases. The CDR3 has 16 residues. CDR1 is SGHKS, CDR2 YYEKEE, per germline (reference sequence). V lost 3 bases to trimming and J lost 2 bases; unmatched junction nucleotides: 9. CDR3 in amino acids: CASSYSTGTGTYEQYF. In nucleotides, the CDR3 is TGTGCCAGCAGCTACTCAACCGGGACAGGGACCTACGAGCAGTACTTC.

The chain recombines TRBV7-3 with TRBJ2-3; 10 bases are a match to TRBD1. V lost 5 bases and J lost 7; bases outside the gene matches: 6. This CDR3 contains 14 residues. The germline gives CDR1 SGHTA, CDR2 FQGTGA. The CDR3 sequence is CASSQGQGRNTQYF. For the CDR3, the DNA is TGTGCCAGCAGCCAGGGACAGGGGCGAAATACGCAGTATTTT.

The gene calls are TRBV14 and TRBJ2-2; a possible D gene is TRBD1 (6 bases). Deletions cut 2 bases from V and 5 bases from J, with 12 bases between. The CDR3 is 15 residues long. Germline V CDR1 and CDR2: SGHDN, FVKESK. The CDR3 sequence: CASSQRQGMTGELFF. The CDR3 DNA sequence: TGTGCCAGCAGCCAACGGCAGGGGATGACCGGGGAGCTGTTTTTT.

The gene calls are TRBV7-2 and TRBJ2-1, with 7 bases that match TRBD2. V dropped 5 bases and J dropped 2; count of bases not matched to a gene: 9. This CDR3 contains 16 residues. CDR1 is SGHTA, CDR2 FQGNSA, per germline. CDR3 nucleotides: TGTGCCAGCAGCCCGATGGGACTACCAGCCTACAATGAGCAGTTCTTC. It encodes CASSPMGLPAYNEQFF. The whole variable domain, filled in from reference TRBV7-2 and TRBJ2-1, reads GAGVSQSPSNKVTEKGKDVELRCDPISGHTALYWYRQSLGQGLEFLIYFQGNSAPDKSGLPSDRFSAERTGGSVSTLTIQRTQQEDSAVYLCASSPMGLPAYNEQFFGPGTRLTVL.

The CDR3 reads CAIAEEQGLIGYEQYF. The CDR3 DNA sequence: TGTGCCATCGCGGAGGAACAGGGTTTAATTGGCTACGAGCAGTACTTC. V is TRBV10-3 and J is TRBJ2-7; TRBD1 is a possible D gene (6 bases). The V end was cut by 8 bases, the J end by 3 bases, with 23 bases between. The germline V gene encodes CDR1 ENHRY and CDR2 SYGVKD. This CDR3 comprises 16 residues.

The genes are TRBV18 and TRBJ2-2, with 7 bases lining up with TRBD1. The CDR3 extends over 15 amino acids. Unmatched junction bases numbered 5, after V lost 6 bases and J lost 1 base. Germline V lookup: CDR1 KGHSH, CDR2 LQKENI. The CDR3 DNA is TGTGCCAGCTCGCTTGGGACAGTGAACACCGGGGAGCTGTTTTTT. Its protein product is CASSLGTVNTGELFF.

The chain combines TRBV4-1 with TRBJ1-1, with D unclear. Trimming shortened V by 1 base and J by 1 base, and 7 bases separated the two germline ends. The CDR3 runs 14 residues. Per the germline V gene, CDR1 is MGHRA and CDR2 is YSYEKL. The CDR3 region is CASSQVGRNTEAFF. The CDR3 coding sequence is TGCGCCAGCAGCCAAGTGGGCAGGAACACTGAAGCTTTCTTT.

V usage is TRBV9 and J usage is TRBJ1-5, with D hard to call. Germline V gene data show CDR1 as SGDLS and CDR2 as YYNGEE. There are 15 residues in the CDR3. V gave up 1 base and J gave up 2 bases, with 10 bases separating them. The CDR3 nucleotides are TGTGCCAGCAGCGTAACTGGCCAGGGCAATCAGCCCCAGCATTTT. Translating gives CASSVTGQGNQPQHF.

A note on this clone: Distinct nucleotide sequences in the sample also encode this CDR3. The V call is TRBV19, the J call TRBJ1-6; 7 bases agree with TRBD1. The CDR3 is made up of 15 amino acids. From germline, CDR1 is LNHDA and CDR2 SQIVND (reference sequence). The J segment lost 4 bases and the V segment lost 2 bases, leaving 2 bases of the junction unmatched. CDR3 protein: CASSIQGGYNSPLHF. The CDR3 region has the DNA TGTGCCAGTAGTATACAGGGGGGATATAATTCACCCCTCCACTTT.

The V gene is TRBV18, the J gene TRBJ2-2; 7 bases match TRBD1. The length of the CDR3 is 15 residues. Germline CDR1 reads KGHSH; CDR2 reads LQKENI. The V segment lost 8 bases and the J segment 2 bases; nucleotides outside the gene matches: 8. CDR3 DNA sequence: TGTGCCAGCCCGTCGACAGGGAGAAACACCGGGGAGCTGTTTTTT. Amino acids: CASPSTGRNTGELFF.

This clone was recorded once. The J gene is TRBJ2-2, the V gene TRBV6-6; 7 bases map to TRBD1. Germline CDR1 is MNHNY and CDR2 is SVGAGI (reference sequence). V was pared by 4 bases and J by 1 base, with 6 bases of the junction left unmatched. The CDR3 has 16 residues. The DNA of the CDR3 is TGTGCCAGCAGTTTGATGAGGACAGGGAACACCGGGGAGCTGTTTTTT. Translation: CASSLMRTGNTGELFF.

The chain couples TRBV27 to TRBJ2-7; D not certain. CDR3 length equals 13 residues. CDR1 MNHEY and CDR2 SMNVEV come from the germline V gene (reference sequence). Trimming removed 10 bases from V and 0 bases from J, with 13 bases in between. The CDR3 nucleotides are TGTGCCACCAGAACGACAAGCTCCTACGAGCAGTACTTC. Translating it yields CATRTTSSYEQYF.

This clone has a single count. V gene TRBV3-1 (or the pseudogene TRBV3-2) combines with J gene TRBJ2-5; TRBD2 aligns across 9 bases. The V gene's germline CDR1 is LGHDT and CDR2 YNNKEL (reference sequence). Losses at the gene ends were 4 bases for V and 5 bases for J; bases not matched to a gene: 11. The CDR3 extends over 16 amino acids. Written as DNA, the CDR3 is TGTGCCAGCAGCCTTCAGCGGGGGGCACTCAAGGAGACCCAGTACTTC. Its translation: CASSLQRGALKETQYF.

The CDR3 DNA sequence: TGTGCCAGCAGGGTGAGCGGGATGAACACTGAAGCTTTCTTT. It specifies CASRVSGMNTEAFF. This chain links TRBV2 with TRBJ1-1, with unresolved D. Deletions cut 6 bases from V and 0 bases from J, with 11 bases between. The CDR3 length is 14 residues. Per germline, CDR1 SNHLY and CDR2 FYNNEI.

This chain links TRBV25-1 with TRBJ1-1; 7 bases line up with TRBD1. The germline V gene has CDR1 MGHDK and CDR2 SYGVNS. The CDR3 contains 11 residues. J lost 11 bases, V lost 8 bases, and 8 bases had no gene match. The CDR3 loop is CASSERGHAFF. The CDR3 DNA reads TGTGCCAGCTCCGAAAGGGGGCATGCTTTCTTT. The full variable domain, with the rest looked up from reference TRBV25-1 and TRBJ1-1, is EADIYQTPRYLVIGTGKKITLECSQTMGHDKMYWYQQDPGMELHLIHYSYGVNSTEKGDLSSESTVSRIRTEHFPLTLESARPSHTSQYLCASSERGHAFFGQGTRLTVV.

The chain recombines TRBV7-9 with TRBJ2-3, with D perhaps matching TRBD1 (6 bases). The V gene's germline CDR1 is SEHNR and CDR2 FQNEAQ (reference sequence). V was clipped by 4 bases and J by 2 bases, with 16 bases between them. This CDR3 spans 16 amino acids. The CDR3, as DNA: TGTGCCAGCAGCTACCCCCGGGACACACTCACAGATACGCAGTATTTT. It is translated as CASSYPRDTLTDTQYF.

The chain links TRBV29-1 to TRBJ2-7, with TRBD1 matching over 9 bases. The CDR3 has 13 amino acids. Germline lookup yields CDR1 SQVTM and CDR2 ANQGSEA. V was pared by 8 bases and J by 4 bases, with 9 bases of the junction left unmatched. The CDR3 spells CSYSNDRGYEQYF. The CDR3, as DNA: TGCAGCTACAGCAACGACAGGGGGTACGAGCAGTACTTC.

The V gene is TRBV7-3, the J gene TRBJ1-2; perhaps TRBD1 as D (6 bases). Looked up from germline, CDR1 is SGHTA and CDR2 is FQGTGA. This CDR3 region has 15 residues. V gave up 5 bases and J gave up 0 bases, with 13 bases separating them. This CDR3 reads CASSPDSSSNYGYTF. CDR3 nucleotides: TGTGCCAGCAGCCCGGACAGTTCTTCTAACTATGGCTACACCTTC.

The gene calls are TRBV15 and TRBJ2-5; 7 positions match TRBD1. Germline CDR1 LNHNV, CDR2 YYDKDF (reference sequence). With 8 bases clipped from V and 5 bases from J, the junction kept 5 bases outside the gene matches. This CDR3 has 12 residues. CDR3 in amino acids: CATEGAQETQYF. Here the CDR3 DNA reads TGTGCCACCGAGGGGGCCCAGGAGACCCAGTACTTC.

The V and J genes are TRBV7-2 and TRBJ1-2; the D is unclear. The CDR3 has 13 amino acids. The V end was cut by 8 bases, the J end by 3 bases, with 13 bases between. Germline lookup yields CDR1 SGHTA and CDR2 FQGNSA. CDR3 coding DNA: TGTGCCAGCTCGGGTTACCGCGACTATGGCTACACCTTC. Its protein is CASSGYRDYGYTF.

This chain uses TRBV30 with TRBJ2-1; D call uncertain. Germline V CDR1 and CDR2: GTSNPN, SVGIG (reference sequence). There are 13 residues in the CDR3. Deletions cut 8 bases from V and 1 base from J, with 12 bases between. This CDR3 reads CAARLVSYNEQFF. DNA for the CDR3: TGTGCCGCCCGACTTGTTTCCTACAATGAGCAGTTCTTC.

The chain carries TRBV9 and TRBJ2-7, with D hard to call. The CDR3 is 12 residues long. Per the germline V gene, CDR1 is SGDLS and CDR2 is YYNGEE. Trimming removed 4 bases at V and 7 bases at J, with 12 bases between. CDR3 in DNA: TGTGCCAGCAGCCAGAACAACGAAGAGCAGTACTTC. Its protein is CASSQNNEEQYF.

The chain employs TRBV28 and TRBJ2-7; the D gene is possibly TRBD2 (5 bases). The CDR3 is 12 residues long. Per germline, CDR1 MDHEN and CDR2 SYDVKM. Trimming shortened V by 3 bases and J by 6 bases, and 9 bases separated the two germline ends. The CDR3 loop reads CASSFLAGEQYF. The CDR3 DNA reads as TGTGCCAGCAGTTTCCTAGCAGGCGAGCAGTACTTC.

This chain's CDR3 is CAQGQGYEQFF. In nucleotides, the CDR3 is TGTGCCCAGGGACAGGGGTATGAGCAGTTCTTC. The V call is TRBV10-3, the J call TRBJ2-1; 10 bases agree with TRBD1. CDR1 is ENHRY, CDR2 SYGVKD, per germline. Trimming at V came to 11 bases and at J to 8 bases, leaving 3 bases not matched to a gene. CDR3 length: 11 amino acids.